The 12 T cell receptor beta chains below all came from one sample that was sequenced in a study of HIV-infected children after antiretroviral therapy interruption. Documented treatment: PENTA 11 planned treatment interruption arm or continuous ART arm. The TCR library was built from RNA with a 3' RACE protocol and unique molecular identifiers. TCRdb re-derived calls from the 3' RACE reads in MiXCR, one entry per CDR3 protein. The data show about 89,000 distinct CDR3 sequences, roughly 6.7% seen once. The sequences come from CD45RA+ CD4+ T cells from PBMCs, pooled from several time points, collected from a donor given antiretroviral therapy, either interrupted or continuous. Subset in this sample: naive CD4+ CD45RA+ CD45RO- T cells. The receptor set was obtained from a pool of human donors with HIV.

The chain is built from TRBV7-3 and TRBJ1-1; D uncertain. Between the trimmed V and J ends, which lost 5 bases and 2 bases, there was a span of 9 bases. This CDR3 contains 13 residues. Germline CDR1 reads SGHTA; CDR2 reads FQGTGA. The CDR3, as DNA: TGTGCCAGCAGCCTAAACGGTAACACTGAAGCTTTCTTT. It codes for CASSLNGNTEAFF.

This clonotype was picked up many times. The V gene is TRBV21-1, the J gene TRBJ1-1; the table calls TRBD1, which could not be checked here. TRBV21-1 corresponds to a pseudogene. This CDR3 contains 18 residues. In nucleotides, the CDR3 is TGTGCCAGCAGCAAAGGCCGGGCCGGGACAGTCTTGAACACTGAAGCTTTCTTT. Translated, it gives CASSKGRAGTVLNTEAFF.

This rearrangement joins TRBV20-1 to TRBJ1-3; D not resolved. Germline loops: CDR1 DFQATT, CDR2 SNEGSKA (reference sequence). The CDR3 totals 12 residues. The germline V and J ends were trimmed by 3 bases and 2 bases, with 5 bases remaining between them. The CDR3 DNA follows: TGCAGTGCTAGGGATACTGGAAACACCATATATTTT. It encodes CSARDTGNTIYF.

The V gene is TRBV10-3, the J gene TRBJ1-5; unclear D gene. CDR3 size: 14 residues. The V and J ends lost 5 bases and 0 bases respectively, with 8 bases between them. From germline, CDR1 is ENHRY and CDR2 SYGVKD. As DNA, the CDR3 is TGTGCCATCAGTCCCCAACCTAGCAATCAGCCCCAGCATTTT. This codes for CAISPQPSNQPQHF.

Many counts were recorded for this clonotype. The gene calls are TRBV6-1 and TRBJ1-4; D might be TRBD1 (5 bases). Trimming left V 6 bases short and J 4 bases short, with 12 bases between. The germline V gene has CDR1 MNHNS and CDR2 SASEGT. CDR3 size: 14 residues. The CDR3 DNA follows: TGTGCCAGCAGCCAACCGGGGCATAATGAAAAACTGTTTTTT. Residues: CASSQPGHNEKLFF.

This clonotype was found many times. The chain is built from TRBV6-5 and TRBJ2-7, with TRBD2 identical over 9 bases. Germline lookup yields CDR1 MNHEY and CDR2 SVGAGI. V lost 3 bases, J lost 3 bases, and 9 bases stayed unmatched. This CDR3 contains 16 residues. CDR3 sequence (DNA): TGTGCCAGCAGTTATGGTAGGGCTAGCGGGATCTACGAGCAGTACTTC. Amino acids: CASSYGRASGIYEQYF.

Ten or more counts support this clonotype. The chain combines TRBV3-1 with TRBJ1-1, with D maybe TRBD1 (5 bases). Germline loops: CDR1 LGHDT, CDR2 YNNKEL (reference sequence). Between the trimmed V and J ends, which lost 1 base and 8 bases, there was a span of 14 bases. The CDR3 has 14 amino acids. CDR3 DNA: TGTGCCAGCAGCCAAGGCGGGGGGAGAAGCGAAGCTTTCTTT. It specifies CASSQGGGRSEAFF. The full variable domain, in which reference TRBV3-1 and TRBJ1-1 provide the parts outside the CDR3, is DTAVSQTPKYLVTQMGNDKSIKCEQNLGHDTMYWYKQDSKKFLKIMFSYNNKELIINETVPNRFSPKSPDKAHLNLHINSLELGDSAVYFCASSQGGGRSEAFFGQGTRLTVV.

The chain recombines TRBV6-5 with TRBJ2-5; the D call may be TRBD1 or TRBD2 (5 bases each). The germline gives CDR1 MNHEY, CDR2 SVGAGI. V was trimmed by 2 bases and J by 4 bases, leaving 14 bases between them. The CDR3 spans 15 residues. The CDR3: CASSYLGVIGETQYF. The CDR3 DNA reads as TGTGCCAGCAGTTACCTGGGGGTGATAGGAGAGACCCAGTACTTC.

This clonotype was counted a few times. The CDR3, as DNA: TGTGCCAGCAGCCGGGAGGTGATATCTAACTATGGCTACACCTTC. Translating it yields CASSREVISNYGYTF. The V call is TRBV4-2, the J call TRBJ1-2, with D unclear. The V end lost 4 bases, the J end lost 0 bases, and 12 bases lay between the germline ends. The CDR3 is made up of 15 amino acids. Germline-derived CDR1 and CDR2 are LGHNA and YNFKEQ.

This clonotype was seen at least ten times. The chain recombines TRBV7-3 with TRBJ2-3; 9 nucleotides line up with TRBD1. The CDR3 totals 17 residues. The germline gives CDR1 SGHTA, CDR2 FQGTGA. V lost 1 base to trimming and J lost 0 bases; unmatched junction nucleotides: 5. The CDR3 DNA reads TGTGCCAGCAGCTTAAGAGGGACAGGGCTAAGCACAGATACGCAGTATTTT. As protein: CASSLRGTGLSTDTQYF.

This clonotype was seen a few times. The CDR3 protein is CASSQDGDANSPLHF. As DNA, the CDR3 is TGCGCCAGCAGCCAAGATGGGGACGCGAATTCACCCCTCCACTTT. The chain combines TRBV4-1 with TRBJ1-6, with TRBD1 as a possible D gene (5 bases). Germline CDR1 MGHRA, CDR2 YSYEKL. The germline V and J ends were trimmed by 0 bases and 7 bases, with 10 bases remaining between them. CDR3 length: 15 residues.

Ten or more counts support this clonotype. This sequence joins TRBV5-1 and TRBJ1-1, with no clear D. V was clipped by 0 bases and J by 1 base, with 10 bases between them. CDR1 SGHRS and CDR2 YFSETQ come from the germline V gene. The CDR3 extends over 15 amino acids. CDR3 region: CASSLAVNTNTEAFF. The CDR3, as DNA: TGCGCCAGCAGCTTGGCAGTTAACACGAACACTGAAGCTTTCTTT.